This T cell receptor beta chain derives from a study of T cells expressing NK-cell markers. Study details: Beta-chain profiling covered CD3+CD56+NKG2C+, CD3+CD56+NKG2C- and CD3+CD56-NKG2C+ sorted subsets. With respect to HCMV, most of the eight sequenced donors were seropositive, and one was seronegative.

Germline V lookup: CDR1 SNHLY, CDR2 FYNNEI. This CDR3 is 14 amino acids long. TCRdb re-called the 5' RACE reads; one entry per CDR3 protein, DNA not given. This repertoire includes approximately 380,000 distinct CDR3 sequences. As regards this clonotype: Antigen: not known.

Study results and limitations: Leadership of the CD3+CD56-NKG2C+ fraction also belonged to these clonotypes in four donors.

The sequenced sample was blood T cells: a sorted CD56 or NKG2C T cell subset, CD4+ or CD8+ T cells, or bulk PBMC T cells (not recorded which). This chain connects TRBV2 to TRBJ2-7; TCRdb lists TRBD2, though no DNA is available to test this call. This TCR derives from a man aged 18-75 years in good health. CDR3 protein: CASSERGLAYEQYF.